Below are 12 T cell receptor beta chains sequenced from a single sample in a study of cytomegalovirus exposure and HLA in healthy donors. The study ran its PCR with 60 Vbeta and 13 Jbeta primers. This table comes from immunoSEQ multiplex PCR, and its TCRdb copy is limited to in-frame clones, with some not included. The sample contains roughly 130,000 clones, around 84% of which appear only once. Sequencing was performed on PBMCs. These receptors all come from a man aged 50-59 years in good health and CMV-seronegative.

The J gene is TRBJ2-7, the V gene TRBV9; 9 bases line up with TRBD2. Germline lookup yields CDR1 SGDLS and CDR2 YYNGEE. This CDR3 is built from 15 residues. Trimming cost V 3 bases and J 3 bases; bases outside gene matches: 7. The CDR3 coding sequence is TGTGCCAGCAGCGCCGATCCTAGCGGGGACTACGAGCAGTACTTC. Its protein is CASSADPSGDYEQYF.

The rearrangement links TRBV18 to TRBJ2-7; 8 bases agree with TRBD1. Germline V gene lookup returns CDR1 KGHSH and CDR2 LQKENI. The length of the CDR3 is 13 residues. The V gene end was trimmed by 6 bases and the J gene end by 11 bases; junction bases not matched to a gene: 12. DNA of the CDR3: TGTGCCAGCTCCCCCGGCAGGGGGCGCCGAAAGTACTTC. Amino acid sequence: CASSPGRGRRKYF.

This chain connects TRBV19 to TRBJ1-6; no clear D. V was pared by 0 bases and J by 7 bases, with 10 bases between. This CDR3 is built from 15 residues. Germline CDR1 and CDR2: LNHDA and SQIVND (reference sequence). CDR3 region: CASSIDPDGNSPLHF. In DNA form, the CDR3 reads TGTGCCAGTAGTATAGACCCTGACGGGAATTCACCCCTCCACTTT. Together with reference TRBV19 and TRBJ1-6, the CDR3 gives the full variable domain: DGGITQSPKYLFRKEGQNVTLSCEQNLNHDAMYWYRQDPGQGLRLIYYSQIVNDFQKGDIAEGYSVSREKKESFPLTVTSAQKNPTAFYLCASSIDPDGNSPLHFGNGTRLTVT.

The chain employs TRBV6-5 and TRBJ2-1, with TRBD1 as a possible D gene (6 bases). CDR1 is MNHEY and CDR2 is SVGAGI in the germline V gene. The CDR3 has 13 residues. V was trimmed by 6 bases and J by 12 bases, leaving 18 bases between them. CDR3 region: CASSPDQQGRQFF. CDR3 coding DNA: TGTGCCAGCAGCCCTGATCAACAGGGTAGGCAGTTCTTC.

There are a few counts of this clone. The chain employs TRBV4-3 and TRBJ2-7, with TRBD1 as a possible D gene (6 bases). CDR1 LGHNA and CDR2 YSLEER come from the germline V gene. Between the trimmed V and J ends, which lost 1 base and 2 bases, there was a span of 12 bases. The CDR3 has 15 amino acids. DNA of the CDR3: TGCGCCAGCAGCCAAGGGCTGGACAGAGCCTACGAGCAGTACTTC. It is translated as CASSQGLDRAYEQYF.

The count of this clone is one. The chain links TRBV2 to TRBJ1-2; 8 bases agree with TRBD1. The germline V gene encodes CDR1 SNHLY and CDR2 FYNNEI. V lost 8 bases and J lost 4; bases outside the gene matches: 9. The CDR3 has 14 amino acids. In nucleotides, the CDR3 is TGTGCCAGCTTGGGAACAGGGGGGGTCTATGGCTACACCTTC. Amino acids: CASLGTGGVYGYTF.

The gene calls are TRBV4-3 and TRBJ1-4, with TRBD1 identical over 8 bases. Germline trimming cut 0 bases from V and 6 bases from J; bases unmatched to any gene: 6. This CDR3 spans 16 amino acids. Per the germline V gene, CDR1 is LGHNA and CDR2 is YSLEER. CDR3 nucleotides: TGCGCCAGCAGCCAAGATGGGACAGGATGGGATGAAAAACTGTTTTTT. This gives the protein CASSQDGTGWDEKLFF.

The rearrangement joins TRBV13 to TRBJ1-1; unclear D gene. CDR1 and CDR2 (germline): PRHDT, FYEKMQ (reference sequence). CDR3 size: 14 residues. The V end was cut by 0 bases, the J end by 5 bases, with 10 bases between. The CDR3 nucleotides read TGTGCCAGCAGCTTAGGCCGCGGCAGAACTGAAGCTTTCTTT. Protein sequence: CASSLGRGRTEAFF.

CDR3 loop: CAISGHRPDIYGYTF. DNA for the CDR3: TGTGCCATCAGTGGGCATCGGCCGGACATTTATGGCTACACCTTC. The chain joins TRBV10-3 to TRBJ1-2, with D perhaps matching TRBD1 (5 bases). Looked up from germline, CDR1 is ENHRY and CDR2 is SYGVKD. The V end was cut by 4 bases, the J end by 5 bases, with 17 bases between. This CDR3 has 15 amino acids.

This chain uses TRBV5-6 with TRBJ1-5, with no clear D. CDR1 and CDR2 (germline): SGHDT, YYEEEE. This CDR3 has 15 amino acids. Trimming removed 0 bases at V and 0 bases at J, with 7 bases between. The CDR3 DNA is TGTGCCAGCAGCTTGGGTCAGGTTAGCAATCAGCCCCAGCATTTT. It codes for CASSLGQVSNQPQHF.

This clone was seen more than once but under ten times. V is TRBV19 and J is TRBJ1-5; 8 bases match TRBD1. V shed 6 bases and J 4 bases; nucleotides not matched to a gene: 2. From germline, CDR1 is LNHDA and CDR2 SQIVND (reference sequence). The CDR3 is 13 residues long. Here the CDR3 reads CASRTGVNQPQHF. Written as DNA, the CDR3 is TGTGCCAGTAGGACAGGGGTAAATCAGCCCCAGCATTTT. Drawing the rest from reference TRBV19 and TRBJ1-5, the complete variable domain is DGGITQSPKYLFRKEGQNVTLSCEQNLNHDAMYWYRQDPGQGLRLIYYSQIVNDFQKGDIAEGYSVSREKKESFPLTVTSAQKNPTAFYLCASRTGVNQPQHFGDGTRLSIL.

V usage is TRBV5-6 and J usage is TRBJ2-3; TRBD2 agrees at 7 bases. This CDR3 is built from 15 residues. Germline loops: CDR1 SGHDT, CDR2 YYEEEE. Germline trimming cut 0 bases from V and 4 bases from J; bases unmatched to any gene: 5. The CDR3 spells CASSLGGGGADTQYF. The CDR3 nucleotides are TGTGCCAGCAGCTTGGGGGGCGGGGGTGCAGATACGCAGTATTTT.